A single sample gave rise to the 7 T cell receptor beta chains below, sequenced in a study of Ad26.COV2.S vaccination and SARS-CoV-2 variants. Some clones are missing from TCRdb's copy, which holds only in-frame ones; the method was immunoSEQ multiplex PCR. This repertoire shows about 680,000 clones, around 89% found once; its top ten account for approximately 1.5%. As for treatment: roughly 18 received Ad26.COV2.S at low or high dose, single or two shots; 5 received placebo; per-sample allocation not given. Sampling occurred on day 63 after the first vaccine or placebo injection. The source material was peripheral blood, sampled in a trial of Ad26.COV2.S vaccine versus placebo. The receptors were sampled from a person between 18 and 59 years old who received the Ad26.COV2.S COVID-19 vaccine or a placebo.

The CDR3 sequence: CASIDRDSNTGELFF. The CDR3 bases are TGTGCCAGTATAGACCGGGACAGCAACACCGGGGAGCTGTTTTTT. The V gene is TRBV19, the J gene TRBJ2-2, with 7 bases matching TRBD1. The CDR3 is 15 residues long. Germline V gene lookup returns CDR1 LNHDA and CDR2 SQIVND (reference sequence). Losses at the gene ends were 7 bases for V and 2 bases for J; bases not matched to a gene: 7.

The chain is built from TRBV3-1 (or the pseudogene TRBV3-2) and TRBJ2-6; 8 bases align to TRBD1. This CDR3 contains 19 residues. Germline-derived CDR1 and CDR2 are LGHDT and YNNKEL (reference sequence). Unmatched junction bases numbered 10, after V lost 3 bases and J lost 0 bases. CDR3: CASSHRTGGQSSGANVLTF. The CDR3 nucleotides are TGTGCCAGCAGCCACCGTACAGGGGGACAGAGCTCTGGGGCCAACGTCCTGACTTTC.

The V gene is TRBV3-1 (or the pseudogene TRBV3-2), the J gene TRBJ2-1, with no clear D. The germline gives CDR1 LGHDT, CDR2 YNNKEL (reference sequence). Trimming left V 6 bases short and J 0 bases short, with 6 bases between. The CDR3 has 13 amino acids. CDR3 DNA: TGTGCCAGCAGTTTACGCTCCTACAATGAGCAGTTCTTC. This encodes CASSLRSYNEQFF.

The gene calls are TRBV7-8 and TRBJ2-5; 12 bases are shared with TRBD1. Trimming removed 1 base from V and 4 bases from J; junction bases left unmatched: 10. CDR1 is SGHVS, CDR2 FQNEAQ, per germline. CDR3 length: 18 amino acids. This CDR3 reads CASSLVPSRDRGLETQYF. CDR3 DNA: TGTGCCAGCAGCTTAGTGCCCTCCCGGGACAGGGGGCTAGAGACCCAGTACTTC.

The chain links TRBV18 to TRBJ1-2; D possibly corresponds to TRBD1 (5 bases). The CDR3 consists of 13 residues. The germline gives CDR1 KGHSH, CDR2 LQKENI. With 6 bases removed from V and 8 bases from J, the gap between germline ends came to 16 bases. The CDR3 sequence is CASSAGAGDGYTF. The CDR3 nucleotides are TGTGCCAGCTCCGCCGGGGCCGGGGACGGCTACACCTTC.

This clone appeared once. The J gene is TRBJ1-4, the V gene TRBV7-2; D gene uncertain. This CDR3 comprises 13 residues. Germline V lookup: CDR1 SGHTA, CDR2 FQGNSA. V lost 2 bases and J lost 7, with 8 bases in between. CDR3 coding DNA: TGTGCCAGCAGCTTATTTCTAGGTGAAAAACTGTTTTTT. Translating gives CASSLFLGEKLFF. The full variable domain, with the rest looked up from reference TRBV7-2 and TRBJ1-4, is GAGVSQSPSNKVTEKGKDVELRCDPISGHTALYWYRQSLGQGLEFLIYFQGNSAPDKSGLPSDRFSAERTGGSVSTLTIQRTQQEDSAVYLCASSLFLGEKLFFGSGTQLSVL.

The chain has TRBV27 and TRBJ2-2; D may be TRBD2 (7 bases). The CDR3 length is 17 residues. V was trimmed by 8 bases and J by 1 base, leaving 20 bases between them. CDR1 and CDR2 from the germline V gene are MNHEY and SMNVEV (reference sequence). The CDR3 nucleotides read TGTGCCAGCGCGGGACTACGGGGGGCCAGGAACACCGGGGAGCTGTTTTTT. It specifies CASAGLRGARNTGELFF.